The 11 T cell receptor beta chains reported below all come from one sample, sequenced in a study of vaccination and CD4 T cells after COVID-19. The treatment is: roughly 10-day PBMC culture with coronavirus spike peptide pools or control peptides (ViraFEST assay). These receptors are not linked to any known antigen. The Oncomine TCR Beta short-read assay generated sequence data from the DNA of cultured CD4+ T cells. TCRdb reprocessed the PCR reads with MiXCR, giving one entry per CDR3 protein. The sample consists of approximately 22,000 distinct CDR3 sequences, 60% of them appearing once. The sample here was CD4+ T cells from blood, cultured in vitro, taken after SARS-CoV-2 vaccination. All receptors come from a human donor who received a COVID-19 vaccine.

The chain joins TRBV20-1 to TRBJ2-3; 8 bases are shared with TRBD2. CDR1 is DFQATT and CDR2 is SNEGSKA in the germline V gene (reference sequence). CDR3 length equals 14 residues. Trimming cost V 4 bases and J 1 base; bases outside gene matches: 4. The CDR3 here is CSAIRAGGTDTQYF. In DNA form, the CDR3 reads TGCAGTGCTATTAGAGCGGGGGGCACAGATACGCAGTATTTT.

The V gene is TRBV5-8, the J gene TRBJ2-7, with a possible D match to TRBD1 (5 bases). V lost 4 bases to trimming and J lost 0 bases, with 14 bases between them. The CDR3 contains 15 residues. The germline CDR1 and CDR2 sequences are SGHTS and YDEGEE. CDR3 sequence reads: CASSPRAFSSYEQYF. CDR3 sequence (DNA): TGTGCCAGCAGCCCCAGGGCCTTTAGCTCCTACGAGCAGTACTTC.

This sequence joins TRBV10-1 and TRBJ2-3; TRBD2 matches at 12 bases. Germline loops: CDR1 WNHNN, CDR2 SYGVQD (reference sequence). Germline trimming cut 6 bases from V and 0 bases from J; bases unmatched to any gene: 4. The CDR3 has 16 residues. The CDR3 nucleotides read TGCGCCAGCAGCCCCGGACTAGCGGGGAGCACAGATACGCAGTATTTT. It translates to CASSPGLAGSTDTQYF.

This chain joins TRBV20-1 and TRBJ2-5, with D uncertain. This CDR3 is 12 amino acids long. Trimming stripped 6 bases from V and 5 bases from J, with 13 bases between. Germline CDR1 DFQATT, CDR2 SNEGSKA (reference sequence). The CDR3 DNA follows: TGCAGTGCAATCAGAGTAACGGAGACCCAGTACTTC. This sequence encodes CSAIRVTETQYF.

In its sample, this clonotype is medium-sized (0.01 to 0.1%). For the CDR3, the DNA is TGTGCCAGCAGTTTATGGGGGGCCGGTAACTATGGCTACACCTTC. This gives the protein CASSLWGAGNYGYTF. V usage is TRBV27 and J usage is TRBJ1-2; D may be TRBD1 (6 bases). CDR3 length equals 15 residues. Germline assignment: CDR1 MNHEY and CDR2 SMNVEV (reference sequence). V was clipped by 1 base and J by 1 base, with 10 bases between them.

The CDR3 loop is CASSPYRTGETDEQFF. The CDR3, as DNA: TGTGCCAGCAGCCCTTACCGTACAGGGGAGACAGATGAGCAGTTCTTC. The chain carries TRBV12-3 or TRBV12-4 and TRBJ2-1; the match to TRBD1 covers 7 bases. V dropped 6 bases and J dropped 8; count of bases not matched to a gene: 16. CDR3 size: 16 residues.

This clonotype has only a few counts. The V and J genes are TRBV7-8 and TRBJ2-3; 8 bases are shared with TRBD1. With 4 bases clipped from V and 4 bases from J, the junction kept 4 bases outside the gene matches. This CDR3 has 14 residues. Germline-derived CDR1 and CDR2 are SGHVS and FQNEAQ. The DNA for the CDR3 is TGTGCCAGCAGCTCTCGACAGGGGTCAGATACGCAGTATTTT. The encoded protein is CASSSRQGSDTQYF.

The chain employs TRBV29-1 and TRBJ2-7, with D perhaps matching TRBD2 (6 bases). CDR1 and CDR2 (germline): SQVTM, ANQGSEA. V lost 1 base and J 3 bases, leaving 19 bases between the germline ends. CDR3 length: 16 amino acids. The CDR3 reads CSVEAVGGGGNYEQYF. Written as DNA, the CDR3 is TGCAGCGTTGAAGCCGTGGGGGGAGGCGGGAACTACGAGCAGTACTTC.

This clonotype was recorded a few times. The J gene is TRBJ1-1, the V gene TRBV10-3, with TRBD1 matching 9 bases. Trimming at V came to 10 bases and at J to 5 bases, leaving 11 bases not matched to a gene. Germline-derived CDR1 and CDR2 are ENHRY and SYGVKD. There are 14 residues in the CDR3. The CDR3 protein is CASDYRGRRTEAFF. The CDR3 nucleotides read TGTGCCAGCGACTACAGGGGGCGGAGGACTGAAGCTTTCTTT.

The chain uses TRBV12-3 or TRBV12-4 and TRBJ1-5; 7 bases line up with TRBD1. V was pared by 5 bases and J by 6 bases, with 4 bases of the junction left unmatched. The CDR3 sequence is 13 residues long. Here the CDR3 DNA reads TGTGCCAGCAGTCAGACAGGGTCTCAGCCCCAGCATTTT. Translation gives CASSQTGSQPQHF.

This clonotype was found a few times. V is TRBV27 and J is TRBJ2-3; D remains unclear. Germline lookup yields CDR1 MNHEY and CDR2 SMNVEV (reference sequence). Trimming took 7 bases from V and 4 from J, leaving 18 bases between them. The CDR3 is made up of 15 amino acids. The CDR3 reads CASKAGRSSADTQYF. DNA for the CDR3: TGTGCCAGCAAAGCTGGGCGGAGCAGTGCAGATACGCAGTATTTT.